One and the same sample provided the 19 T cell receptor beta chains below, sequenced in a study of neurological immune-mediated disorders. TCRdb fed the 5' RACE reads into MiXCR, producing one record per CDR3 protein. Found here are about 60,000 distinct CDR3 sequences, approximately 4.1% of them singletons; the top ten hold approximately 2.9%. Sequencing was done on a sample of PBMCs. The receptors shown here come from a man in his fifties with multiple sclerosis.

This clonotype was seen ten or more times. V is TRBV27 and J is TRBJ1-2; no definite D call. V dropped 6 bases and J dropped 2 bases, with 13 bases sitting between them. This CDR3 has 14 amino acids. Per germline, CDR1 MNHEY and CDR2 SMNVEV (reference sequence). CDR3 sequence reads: CASRSIGANYGYTF. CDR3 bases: TGTGCCAGCAGATCGATCGGCGCGAACTATGGCTACACCTTC.

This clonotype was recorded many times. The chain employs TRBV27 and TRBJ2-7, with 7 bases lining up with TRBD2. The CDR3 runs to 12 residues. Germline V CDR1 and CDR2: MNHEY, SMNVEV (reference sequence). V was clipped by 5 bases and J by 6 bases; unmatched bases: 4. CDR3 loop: CASSRLAGEQYF. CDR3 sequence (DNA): TGTGCCAGCAGTAGACTAGCTGGCGAGCAGTACTTC.

In DNA, the CDR3 is TGTGCCAGCAGTGAGGGATGGGGCACCGGGGAGCTGTTTTTT. The encoded protein is CASSEGWGTGELFF. J is TRBJ2-2 and V is TRBV2; D is ambiguous. The germline V gene has CDR1 SNHLY and CDR2 FYNNEI. Between the trimmed V and J ends, which lost 3 bases and 4 bases, there was a span of 9 bases. The CDR3 consists of 14 residues.

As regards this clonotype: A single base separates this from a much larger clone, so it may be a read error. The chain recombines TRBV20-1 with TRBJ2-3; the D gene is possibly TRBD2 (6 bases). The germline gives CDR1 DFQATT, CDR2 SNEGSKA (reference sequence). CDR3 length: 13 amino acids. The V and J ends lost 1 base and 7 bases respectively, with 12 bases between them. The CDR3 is CSARGCGEHTQYF. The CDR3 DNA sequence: TGCAGTGCTAGAGGTTGCGGGGAGCATACGCAGTATTTT.

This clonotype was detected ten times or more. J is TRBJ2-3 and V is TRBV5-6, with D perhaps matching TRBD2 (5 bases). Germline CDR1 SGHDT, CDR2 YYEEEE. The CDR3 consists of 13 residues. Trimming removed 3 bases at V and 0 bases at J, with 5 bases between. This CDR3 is CASSWTSTDTQYF. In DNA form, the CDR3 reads TGTGCCAGCAGCTGGACTAGCACAGATACGCAGTATTTT.

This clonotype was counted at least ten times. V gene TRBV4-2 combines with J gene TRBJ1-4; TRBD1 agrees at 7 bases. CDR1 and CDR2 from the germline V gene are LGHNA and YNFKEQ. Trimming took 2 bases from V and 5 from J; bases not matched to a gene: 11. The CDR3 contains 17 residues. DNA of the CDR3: TGTGCCAGCAGCCAACCACCCCCGGTGGGACAGAATGAAAAACTGTTTTTT. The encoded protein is CASSQPPPVGQNEKLFF.

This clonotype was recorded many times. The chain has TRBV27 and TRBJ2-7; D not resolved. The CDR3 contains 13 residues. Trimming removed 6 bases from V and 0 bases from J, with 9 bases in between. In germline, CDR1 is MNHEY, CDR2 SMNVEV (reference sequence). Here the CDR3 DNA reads TGTGCCAGCAGGTCGGTTAGCTCCTACGAGCAGTACTTC. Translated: CASRSVSSYEQYF.

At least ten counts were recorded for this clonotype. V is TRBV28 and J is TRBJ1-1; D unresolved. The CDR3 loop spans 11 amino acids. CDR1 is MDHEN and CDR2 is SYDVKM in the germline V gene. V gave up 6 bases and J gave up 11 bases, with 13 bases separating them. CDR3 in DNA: TGTGCCAGCAGCGGACTCGGTCGGGCTTTCTTT. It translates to CASSGLGRAFF.

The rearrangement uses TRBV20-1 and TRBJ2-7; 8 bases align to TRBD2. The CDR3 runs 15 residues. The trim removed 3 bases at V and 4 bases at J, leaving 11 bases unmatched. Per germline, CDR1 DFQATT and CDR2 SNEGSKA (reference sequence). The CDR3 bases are TGCAGTGCTAGGGGTGGGGCGGGAGGAGGGTACGAGCAGTACTTC. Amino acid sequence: CSARGGAGGGYEQYF.

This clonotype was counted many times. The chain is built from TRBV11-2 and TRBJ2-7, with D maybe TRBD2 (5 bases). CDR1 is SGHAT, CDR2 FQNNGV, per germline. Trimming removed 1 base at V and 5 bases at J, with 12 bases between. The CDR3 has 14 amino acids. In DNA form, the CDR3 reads TGTGCCAGCAGCTTAGTTTATGCGGGTAACGAGCAGTACTTC. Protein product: CASSLVYAGNEQYF.

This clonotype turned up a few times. As DNA, the CDR3 is TGTGCCAGCAGTACTGGAAAGGGTAATGGCTACACCTTC. Translated: CASSTGKGNGYTF. The rearrangement joins TRBV28 to TRBJ1-2; D gene unclear. The CDR3 covers 13 residues. CDR1 and CDR2 from the germline V gene are MDHEN and SYDVKM. The V gene lost 5 bases and the J gene lost 6 bases, with 13 bases spanning the gap.

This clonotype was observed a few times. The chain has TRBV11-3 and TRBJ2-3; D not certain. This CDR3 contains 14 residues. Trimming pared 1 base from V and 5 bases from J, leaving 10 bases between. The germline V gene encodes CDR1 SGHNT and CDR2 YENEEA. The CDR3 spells CASSLAQVEDTQYF. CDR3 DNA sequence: TGTGCCAGCAGCTTAGCCCAGGTGGAAGATACGCAGTATTTT.

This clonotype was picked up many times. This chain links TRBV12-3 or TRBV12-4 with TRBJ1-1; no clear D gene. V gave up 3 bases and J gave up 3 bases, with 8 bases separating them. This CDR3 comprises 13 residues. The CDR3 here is CASSFHGDTEAFF. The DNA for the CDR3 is TGTGCCAGCAGTTTCCACGGGGACACTGAAGCTTTCTTT.

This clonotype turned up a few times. This CDR3 reads CASSLDENDRATNTGELFF. The CDR3 bases are TGCGCCAGCAGCTTGGACGAAAACGACAGGGCCACGAACACCGGGGAGCTGTTTTTT. This chain links TRBV5-1 with TRBJ2-2, with TRBD1 identical over 7 bases. CDR3 length: 19 amino acids. V dropped 0 bases and J dropped 0; count of bases not matched to a gene: 11. CDR1 and CDR2 from the germline V gene are SGHRS and YFSETQ.

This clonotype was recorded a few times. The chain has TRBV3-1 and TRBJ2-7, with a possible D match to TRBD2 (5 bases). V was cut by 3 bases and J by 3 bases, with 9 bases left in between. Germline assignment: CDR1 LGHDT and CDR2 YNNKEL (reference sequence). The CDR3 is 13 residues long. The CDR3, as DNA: TGTGCCAGCAGCCATTTGGGAGTCTACGAGCAGTACTTC. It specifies CASSHLGVYEQYF.

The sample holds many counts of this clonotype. The CDR3 loop is CAISSRADYEQYF. The CDR3 region has the DNA TGTGCCATCAGTAGCAGGGCAGACTACGAGCAGTACTTC. J is TRBJ2-7 and V is TRBV10-3; possibly TRBD1 for D (5 bases). V lost 5 bases, J lost 3 bases, and 11 bases lay in between. Germline V gene sequence: CDR1 ENHRY, CDR2 SYGVKD. The CDR3 sequence is 13 residues long.

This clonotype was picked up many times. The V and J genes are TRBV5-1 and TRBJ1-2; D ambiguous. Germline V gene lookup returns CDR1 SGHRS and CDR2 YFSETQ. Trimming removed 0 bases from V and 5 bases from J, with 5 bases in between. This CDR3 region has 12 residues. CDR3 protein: CASSLDQYGYTF. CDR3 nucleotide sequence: TGCGCCAGCAGCTTGGACCAATATGGCTACACCTTC.

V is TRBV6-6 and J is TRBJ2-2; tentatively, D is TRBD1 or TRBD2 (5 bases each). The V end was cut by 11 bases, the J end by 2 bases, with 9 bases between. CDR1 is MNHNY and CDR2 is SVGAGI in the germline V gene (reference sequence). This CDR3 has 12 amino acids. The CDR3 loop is CAWGRNTGELFF. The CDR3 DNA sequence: TGTGCCTGGGGGAGAAACACCGGGGAGCTGTTTTTT.

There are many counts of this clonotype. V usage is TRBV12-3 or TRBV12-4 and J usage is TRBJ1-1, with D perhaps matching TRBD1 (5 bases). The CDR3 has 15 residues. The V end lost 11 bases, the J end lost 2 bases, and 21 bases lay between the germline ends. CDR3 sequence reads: CAARPRGRGNTEAFF. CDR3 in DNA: TGTGCCGCCCGCCCGAGGGGACGTGGAAACACTGAAGCTTTCTTT.